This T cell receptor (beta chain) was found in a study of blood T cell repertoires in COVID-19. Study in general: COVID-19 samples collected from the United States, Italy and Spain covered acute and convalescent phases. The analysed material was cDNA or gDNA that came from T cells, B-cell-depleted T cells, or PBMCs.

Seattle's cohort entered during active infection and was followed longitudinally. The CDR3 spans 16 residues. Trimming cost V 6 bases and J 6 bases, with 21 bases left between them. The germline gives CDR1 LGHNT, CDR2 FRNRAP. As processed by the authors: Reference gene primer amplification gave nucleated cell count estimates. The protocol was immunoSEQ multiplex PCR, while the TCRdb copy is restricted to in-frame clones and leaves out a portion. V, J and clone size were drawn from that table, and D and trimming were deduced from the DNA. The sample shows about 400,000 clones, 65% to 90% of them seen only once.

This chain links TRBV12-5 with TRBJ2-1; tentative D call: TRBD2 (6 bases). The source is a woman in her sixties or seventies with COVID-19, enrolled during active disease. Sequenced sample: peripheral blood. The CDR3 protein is CASGRVLGPEGNEQFF. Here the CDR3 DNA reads TGTGCTAGTGGCCGGGTATTGGGCCCGGAGGGCAATGAGCAGTTCTTC.